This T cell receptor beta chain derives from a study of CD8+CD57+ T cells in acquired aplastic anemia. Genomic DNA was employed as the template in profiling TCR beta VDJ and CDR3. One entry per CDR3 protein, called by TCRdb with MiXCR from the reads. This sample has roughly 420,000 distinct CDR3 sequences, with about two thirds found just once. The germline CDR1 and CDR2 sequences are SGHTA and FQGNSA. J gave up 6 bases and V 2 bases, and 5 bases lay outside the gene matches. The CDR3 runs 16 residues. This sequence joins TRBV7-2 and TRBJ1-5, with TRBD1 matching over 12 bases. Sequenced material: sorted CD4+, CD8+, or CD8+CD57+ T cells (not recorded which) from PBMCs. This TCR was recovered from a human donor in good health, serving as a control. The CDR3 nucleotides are TGTGCCAGCAGCTTAATGGGACAGGGGGCAGGTCAGCCCCAGCATTTT. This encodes CASSLMGQGAGQPQHF.